This T cell receptor (beta chain) was identified in a study of cytomegalovirus exposure and HLA in healthy donors. Every donor was a healthy person donating bone marrow. The study sampled nominally healthy donors, though unrecorded immune exposures were likely. Both 60 Vbeta primers and 13 Jbeta primers went into the PCR. Method: immunoSEQ multiplex PCR; TCRdb's copy keeps in-frame clones and lacks some. Altogether around 110,000 clones are present, 60% to 70% being singletons, with the ten largest covering 8.5% to 9.5%. Germline CDR1 DFQATT, CDR2 SNEGSKA (reference sequence). This CDR3 has 11 amino acids. V was cut by 6 bases and J by 2 bases, with 8 bases left in between.

The source material was PBMCs. The TCR sequence derives from a woman aged 40-49 years in good health and CMV-seropositive. The chain links TRBV20-1 to TRBJ2-7; tentatively, D is TRBD2 (5 bases). CDR3 residues: CSAGLAYEQYF. The CDR3 DNA reads as TGCAGTGCCGGACTGGCCTACGAGCAGTACTTC.